This T cell receptor (beta chain) was documented in a study of blood T cell repertoires in COVID-19. Study in general: The United States, Italy and Spain were the sources of the acute and convalescent COVID-19 samples. The cDNA or gDNA used as material had been derived from T cells, B-cell-depleted T cells, or PBMCs.

TCRdb's copy holds only in-frame clones and misses some; the assay was immunoSEQ multiplex PCR. The sample lists over 350,000 clones, around 90% occurring once. The V end lost 4 bases, the J end lost 10 bases, and 17 bases lay between the germline ends. The CDR3 loop spans 14 amino acids. Germline-derived CDR1 and CDR2 are KGHSH and LQKENI. Assignments of participants to cohorts depended upon their own reported clinical history. This sequence was found in a woman under 30 who had recovered from COVID-19. V and J are TRBV18 and TRBJ2-1; perhaps TRBD2 as D (5 bases). The sample consisted of PBMCs or T cells enriched from blood (not recorded which). CDR3 residues: CASSLNRGYKEQFF. In DNA, the CDR3 is TGTGCCAGCTCACTTAACCGGGGTTATAAGGAGCAGTTCTTC.